This TCR beta chain was documented in a study of T cell changes during pregnancy in multiple sclerosis. Unmatched junction bases numbered 12, after V lost 7 bases and J lost 3 bases. This CDR3 is 15 amino acids long. In germline, CDR1 is SGHTA, CDR2 FQGNSA. Repertoires were generated with immunoSEQ multiplex PCR, while TCRdb's copy carries only in-frame clones and drops some. Of over 80,000 clones in the sample, about nine tenths are singletons; the top ten hold 0.76%. This TCR derives from a female donor in good health, enrolled as a control in a pregnancy study. The sequencing here drew on peripheral blood, taken in the second trimester of pregnancy. This chain joins TRBV7-2 and TRBJ2-7; TRBD1 matches 7 bases. CDR3 bases: TGTGCCAGCACCGGAGCAGGGACAGAATACTACGAGCAGTACTTC. Translating gives CASTGAGTEYYEQYF.